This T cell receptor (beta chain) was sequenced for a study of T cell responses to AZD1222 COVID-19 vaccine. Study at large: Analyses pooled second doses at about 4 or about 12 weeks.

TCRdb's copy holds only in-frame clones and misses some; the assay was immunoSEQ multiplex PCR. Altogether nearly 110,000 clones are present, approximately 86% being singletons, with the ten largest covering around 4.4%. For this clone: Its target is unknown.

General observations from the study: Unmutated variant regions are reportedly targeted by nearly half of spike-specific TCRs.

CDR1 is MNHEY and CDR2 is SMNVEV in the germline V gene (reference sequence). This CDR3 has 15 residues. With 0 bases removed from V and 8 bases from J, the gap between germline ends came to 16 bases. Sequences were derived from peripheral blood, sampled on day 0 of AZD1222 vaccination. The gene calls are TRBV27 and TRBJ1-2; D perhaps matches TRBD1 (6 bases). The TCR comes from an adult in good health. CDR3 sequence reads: CASSLSGRGVQGYTF. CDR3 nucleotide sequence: TGTGCCAGCAGTTTATCGGGCAGGGGAGTACAGGGCTACACCTTC.